One T cell receptor beta chain is described in this entry. Its antigen is not identified. This record belongs to a study of beta chain features in type 1 diabetes. Whole-study findings and limits: Reduced insertions and increased deletions marked VDJ junctions in type 1 diabetes patients.

All of the isolated RNA was reverse transcribed, so expressed TCRB transcripts were sequenced. Some clones are missing from TCRdb's copy, which holds only in-frame ones; the method was immunoSEQ multiplex PCR. This sample yields about 320,000 clones, of which 14% are seen a single time; over 5% belongs to the top ten. The V and J ends lost 3 bases and 10 bases respectively, with 19 bases between them. CDR3 length: 14 residues. The germline CDR1 and CDR2 sequences are SGHDT and YYEEEE. The TCR comes from a man aged 25-45 years in good health. The sequencing input was central memory CD4+ T cells from blood. The rearrangement joins TRBV5-6 to TRBJ1-2; a weak D match, TRBD1 (5 bases). DNA of the CDR3: TGTGCCAGCAGCTCTAACGTGGACGGGGCATTCTACACCTTC. Translated, it gives CASSSNVDGAFYTF. Full variable domain (missing parts from reference TRBV5-6 and TRBJ1-2): DAGVTQSPTHLIKTRGQQVTLRCSPKSGHDTVSWYQQALGQGPQFIFQYYEEEERQRGNFPDRFSGHQFPNYSSELNVNALLLGDSALYLCASSSNVDGAFYTFGSGTRLTVV.